Listed below are T cell receptor beta chains from one sample, sequenced in a study of blood T cell repertoires in COVID-19. Only in-frame clones appear in the TCRdb table, and some are missing; sequencing was by immunoSEQ multiplex PCR. Of tens of thousands of clones listed, around nine tenths are singletons. The sample was peripheral blood. These receptors all stem from a man aged 50-60 years with active COVID-19. Each CDR3 is given with its conserved first and last residue. D genes are given only for firm matches. Rows may omit the clone size; those that give it use once, few, many or a size class.

.,.,TRBJ2-2,TRBV4-3,TGCGCCAGCAGCCATAGTTCCGCCAGGGCGAACACCGGGGAGCTGTTTTTT,CASSHSSARANTGELFF
.,.,TRBJ1-4,TRBV28,TGTGCCAGCAGTTCACCACTTCCGGGAACTAATGAAAAACTGTTTTTT,CASSSPLPGTNEKLFF
.,.,TRBJ1-1,TRBV9,TGTGCCAGCAGCGTAGATGATCCAGTGAACACTGAAGCTTTCTTT,CASSVDDPVNTEAFF
once,.,TRBJ1-1,TRBV9,TGTGCCAGCAGCGTACAGGTGAACACTGAAGCTTTCTTT,CASSVQVNTEAFF
.,.,TRBJ1-3,TRBV7-2,TGTGCCAGCAGCTTAGTTAGCCCAACGGGAAACACCATATATTTT,CASSLVSPTGNTIYF
.,.,TRBJ1-5,TRBV2,TGTGCCAGCAGTGTTACGAGGACAGCGAGCAATCAGCCCCAGCATTTT,CASSVTRTASNQPQHF
.,TRBD2,TRBJ2-1,TRBV4-3,TGCGCCAGCAGCCAAGAGAACGGGAGGGGCAATGAGCAGTTCTTC,CASSQENGRGNEQFF
.,TRBD1,TRBJ1-5,TRBV19,TGTGCCAGTAGTCCCCCTCCCCAGGGGGTGCAGCCCCAGCATTTT,CASSPPPQGVQPQHF
.,.,TRBJ1-1,TRBV6-1,TGTGCCAGCAGTGAAGCGCGGGGGTGGAACACTGAAGCTTTCTTT,CASSEARGWNTEAFF
.,.,TRBJ2-7,TRBV5-6,TGTGCCAGCAGCTTCCAGGGCCACTCCTACGAGCAGTACTTC,CASSFQGHSYEQYF
.,TRBD1,TRBJ2-3,TRBV15,TGTGCCACCAGCAGGGCCCCGGGACAGGGAGGCGATACGCAGTATTTT,CATSRAPGQGGDTQYF
.,TRBD2,TRBJ2-1,TRBV24-1,TGTGCCACCGGACTAGCGGGAGGGCCTCGGTACAATGAGCAGTTCTTC,CATGLAGGPRYNEQFF
.,.,TRBJ2-1,TRBV24-1,TGTGCCACCAGTGATTTGGTGGGGGCTGGAGAGCAGTTCTTC,CATSDLVGAGEQFF
once,TRBD2,TRBJ2-3,TRBV6-5,TGTGCCAGCAGTTACTCTTCCGGGAGGACAGATACGCAGTATTTT,CASSYSSGRTDTQYF
.,.,TRBJ1-4,TRBV6-2/TRBV6-3,TGTGCCAGCAGTTCTGAGGGAGCAACTAATGAAAAACTGTTTTTT,CASSSEGATNEKLFF
.,.,TRBJ1-1,TRBV6-6,TGTGCCAGCAGTTACGTGCAGGGGCTGAACACTGAAGCTTTCTTT,CASSYVQGLNTEAFF
.,.,TRBJ1-3,TRBV6-5,TGTGCCAGCAGTTACTCTACGCAGGGTGGCGGAAACACCATATATTTT,CASSYSTQGGGNTIYF
.,TRBD2,TRBJ2-1,TRBV5-8,TGTGCCAGCAGCTTTAATCCTAGCGGGAGATCTGTTTATGAGCAGTTCTTC,CASSFNPSGRSVYEQFF
.,TRBD2,TRBJ2-7,TRBV18,TGTGCCAGCTCACTCGGACTAGCGGGGGGTATTTTTGGGGACGAGCAGTACTTC,CASSLGLAGGIFGDEQYF
.,.,TRBJ1-2,TRBV18,TGTGCCAGCTCACTCGAAAACACCGGGACTCAAGGCTACACCTTC,CASSLENTGTQGYTF
.,.,TRBJ2-3,TRBV19,TGTGCCAGTAGTATAGTCCCGGGAGATACGCAGTATTTT,CASSIVPGDTQYF
.,TRBD1,TRBJ1-2,TRBV27,TGTGCCAGCAGTCCCGTCGGGACAGGGAACTATGGCTACACCTTC,CASSPVGTGNYGYTF
.,.,TRBJ2-3,TRBV24-1,TGTGCCACCAGTGATTTGGTGAAGGGCAGGGCGCAGTATTTT,CATSDLVKGRAQYF
.,.,TRBJ1-4,TRBV5-1,TGCGCCAGCAGACTCGGTCTGGGCGAAAAACTGTTTTTT,CASRLGLGEKLFF
.,.,TRBJ1-1,TRBV18,TGTGCCAGCTCACCGGGGAGGGAGGCCACTGAAGCTTTCTTT,CASSPGREATEAFF
.,TRBD2,TRBJ2-3,TRBV7-9,TGTGCCAGCAGCCCACTAGCGGGGAGCACAGATACGCAGTATTTT,CASSPLAGSTDTQYF
.,TRBD1,TRBJ2-3,TRBV5-1,TGCGCCAGCAGCTGGACAGGGGGAGATACGCAGTATTTT,CASSWTGGDTQYF
.,.,TRBJ2-7,TRBV6-5,TGTGCCAGCAGTTACCTAAACGGGGGAACCTACGAGCAGTACTTC,CASSYLNGGTYEQYF
once,.,TRBJ2-7,TRBV4-1,TGCGCCAGCAGCCAAGATTGGGTCGTGACAGGTGCTTCCTACGAGCAGTACTTC,CASSQDWVVTGASYEQYF
once,TRBD1,TRBJ1-3,TRBV18,TGTGCCAGCTCACCAAACCCGGGGACAGGGCTTGGAAACACCATATATTTT,CASSPNPGTGLGNTIYF
.,.,TRBJ2-2,TRBV27,TGTGCCAGCAGTCCATACACCGGGGAGCTGTTTTTT,CASSPYTGELFF
.,.,TRBJ2-2,TRBV19,TGTGCCAGTAGTCCTACGGTAGCGAACACCGGGGAGCTGTTTTTT,CASSPTVANTGELFF